This T cell receptor beta chain came from a study of blood T cells in healthy people across ages. Worth noting for this clonotype: The junction and the germline gene differ at one end; a read error may be behind it.

Germline CDR1 SEHNR, CDR2 FQNEAQ (reference sequence). This CDR3 contains 13 residues. A second PCR of 7 to 11 cycles used a sample-barcoded 5' primer and a J-beta primer mix. One entry per CDR3 protein, called by TCRdb with MiXCR from the 5' RACE reads. The profile covers around 1,500,000 distinct CDR3 sequences, with roughly 27% appearing a single time and 6.5% to 8.5% taken by the ten largest. Input material: blood. This rearrangement joins TRBV7-9 to TRBJ1-2, with unresolved D. This TCR was sampled from a woman younger than 45 in good health. CDR3 sequence (DNA): TGTGCCAGCAGCCCGGACGGCTCCTATGGCCACACCTTC. Amino acids: CASSPDGSYGHTF.